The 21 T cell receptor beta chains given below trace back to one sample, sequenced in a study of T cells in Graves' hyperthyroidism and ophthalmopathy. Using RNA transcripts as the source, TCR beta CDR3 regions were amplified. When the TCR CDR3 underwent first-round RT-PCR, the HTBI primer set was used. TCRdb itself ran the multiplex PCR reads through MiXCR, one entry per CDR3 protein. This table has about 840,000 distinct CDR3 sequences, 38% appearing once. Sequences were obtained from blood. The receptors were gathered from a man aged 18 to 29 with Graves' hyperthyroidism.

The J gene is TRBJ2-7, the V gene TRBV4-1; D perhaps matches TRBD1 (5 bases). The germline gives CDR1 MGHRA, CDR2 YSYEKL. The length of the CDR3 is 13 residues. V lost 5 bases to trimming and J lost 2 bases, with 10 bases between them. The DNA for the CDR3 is TGCGCCAGCAGCTATGACAGACCCTACGAGCAGTACTTC. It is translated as CASSYDRPYEQYF.

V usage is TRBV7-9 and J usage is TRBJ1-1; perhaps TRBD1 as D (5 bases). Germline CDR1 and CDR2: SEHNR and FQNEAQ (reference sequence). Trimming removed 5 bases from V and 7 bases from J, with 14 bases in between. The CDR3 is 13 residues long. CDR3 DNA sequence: TGTGCCAGCAGCCTCCATGGGGCGAGTGAAGCTTTCTTT. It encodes CASSLHGASEAFF.

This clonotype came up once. The CDR3 protein is CASRRTGTVGNQPQHF. CDR3 DNA sequence: TGTGCCAGCAGACGAACCGGGACAGTCGGTAATCAGCCCCAGCATTTT. This chain links TRBV6-5 with TRBJ1-5; 7 bases match TRBD1. The CDR3 is 16 residues long. In germline, CDR1 is MNHEY, CDR2 SVGAGI. V lost 6 bases and J lost 4; bases outside the gene matches: 12.

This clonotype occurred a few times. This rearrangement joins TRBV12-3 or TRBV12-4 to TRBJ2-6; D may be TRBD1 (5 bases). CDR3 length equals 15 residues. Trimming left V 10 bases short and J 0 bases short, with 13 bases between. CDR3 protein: CATAGPISGANVLTF. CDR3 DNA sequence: TGTGCCACCGCAGGGCCGATCTCTGGGGCCAACGTCCTGACTTTC.

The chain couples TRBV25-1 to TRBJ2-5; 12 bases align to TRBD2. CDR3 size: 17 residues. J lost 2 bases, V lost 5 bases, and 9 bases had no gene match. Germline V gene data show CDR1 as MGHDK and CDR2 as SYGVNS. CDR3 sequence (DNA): TGTGCCAGCAGTCCTCGACTAGCGGGGGCCCTACAAGAGACCCAGTACTTC. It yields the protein CASSPRLAGALQETQYF.

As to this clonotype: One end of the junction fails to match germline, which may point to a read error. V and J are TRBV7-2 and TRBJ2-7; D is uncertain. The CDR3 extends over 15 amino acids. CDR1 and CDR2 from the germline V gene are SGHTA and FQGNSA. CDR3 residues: CASSQERAGAYEQYF. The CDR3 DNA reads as TGCGCCAGCAGCCAAGAAAGGGCAGGAGCCTACGAGCAGTACTTC.

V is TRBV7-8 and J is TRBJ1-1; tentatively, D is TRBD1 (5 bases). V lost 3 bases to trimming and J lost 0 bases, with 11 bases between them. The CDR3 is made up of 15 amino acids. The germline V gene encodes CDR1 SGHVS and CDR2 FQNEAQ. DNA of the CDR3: TGTGCCAGCAGCTTCGGGACCTTCATGAACACTGAAGCTTTCTTT. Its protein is CASSFGTFMNTEAFF.

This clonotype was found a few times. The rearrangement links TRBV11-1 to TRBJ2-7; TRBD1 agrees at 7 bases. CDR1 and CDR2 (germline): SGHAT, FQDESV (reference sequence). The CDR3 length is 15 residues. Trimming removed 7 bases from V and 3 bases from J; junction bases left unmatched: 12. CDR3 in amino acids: CASTPRRDSLYEQYF. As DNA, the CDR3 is TGTGCCAGCACCCCGCGCCGGGACAGCCTCTACGAGCAGTACTTC.

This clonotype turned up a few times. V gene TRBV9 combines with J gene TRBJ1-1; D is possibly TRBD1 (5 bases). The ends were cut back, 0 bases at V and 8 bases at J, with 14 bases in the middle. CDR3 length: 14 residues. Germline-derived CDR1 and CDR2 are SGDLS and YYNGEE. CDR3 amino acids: CASSVAVGGEEAFF. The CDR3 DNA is TGTGCCAGCAGCGTAGCGGTGGGGGGTGAAGAAGCTTTCTTT.

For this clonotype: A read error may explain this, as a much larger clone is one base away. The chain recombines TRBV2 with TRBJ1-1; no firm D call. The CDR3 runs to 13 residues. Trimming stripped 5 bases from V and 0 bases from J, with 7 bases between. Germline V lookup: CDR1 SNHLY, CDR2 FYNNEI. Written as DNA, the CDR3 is TGTGCCAGCAGTTACGAGATGAACACTGAAGCTTTCTTT. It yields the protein CASSYEMNTEAFF.

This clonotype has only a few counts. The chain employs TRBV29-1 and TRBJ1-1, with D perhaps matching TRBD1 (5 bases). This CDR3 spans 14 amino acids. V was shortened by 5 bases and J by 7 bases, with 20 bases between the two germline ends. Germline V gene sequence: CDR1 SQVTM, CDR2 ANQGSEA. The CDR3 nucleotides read TGCAGCGTTCTAACCCCCGTGGGGGTCCATGAAGCTTTCTTT. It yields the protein CSVLTPVGVHEAFF.

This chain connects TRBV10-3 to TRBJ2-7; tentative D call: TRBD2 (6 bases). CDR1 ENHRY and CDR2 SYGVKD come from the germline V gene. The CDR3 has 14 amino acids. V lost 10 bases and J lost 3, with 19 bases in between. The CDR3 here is CASTPPGTGYEQYF. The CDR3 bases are TGTGCCAGCACCCCCCCCGGGACTGGCTACGAGCAGTACTTC.

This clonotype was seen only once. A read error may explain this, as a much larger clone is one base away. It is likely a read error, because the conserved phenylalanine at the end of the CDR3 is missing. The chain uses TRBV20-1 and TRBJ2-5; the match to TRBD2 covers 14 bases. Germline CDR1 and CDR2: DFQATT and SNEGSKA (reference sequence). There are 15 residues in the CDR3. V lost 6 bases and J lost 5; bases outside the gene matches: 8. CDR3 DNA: TGCAGTGCCACGACTAGCGGGGGGGCTATGGAGACCCAGTACCTC. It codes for CSATTSGGAMETQYL.

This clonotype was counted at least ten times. The CDR3 region is CASSFVQGLSEKLFF. The CDR3 DNA is TGTGCCAGCAGCTTTGTACAGGGTCTTAGTGAAAAACTGTTTTTT. This chain uses TRBV7-9 with TRBJ1-4, with D perhaps matching TRBD1 (6 bases). The V gene's germline CDR1 is SEHNR and CDR2 FQNEAQ (reference sequence). There are 15 residues in the CDR3. Trimming took 3 bases from V and 7 from J, leaving 15 bases between them.

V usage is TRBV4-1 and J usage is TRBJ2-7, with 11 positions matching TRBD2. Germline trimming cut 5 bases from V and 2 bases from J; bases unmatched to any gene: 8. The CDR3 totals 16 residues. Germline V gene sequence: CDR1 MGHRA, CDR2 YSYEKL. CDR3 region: CASSVPTSGEAYEQYF. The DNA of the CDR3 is TGCGCCAGCAGCGTACCGACTAGCGGGGAAGCCTACGAGCAGTACTTC.

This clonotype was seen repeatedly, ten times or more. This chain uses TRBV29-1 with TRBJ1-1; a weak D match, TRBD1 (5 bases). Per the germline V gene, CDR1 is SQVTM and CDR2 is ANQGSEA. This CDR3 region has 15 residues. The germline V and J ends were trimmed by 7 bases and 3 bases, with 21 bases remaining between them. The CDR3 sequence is CSAAIRGAKDTEAFF. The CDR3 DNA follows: TGCAGCGCCGCCATTCGTGGGGCGAAGGACACTGAAGCTTTCTTT. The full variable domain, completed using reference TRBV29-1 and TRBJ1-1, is SAVISQKPSRDICQRGTSLTIQCQVDSQVTMMFWYRQQPGQSLTLIATANQGSEATYESGFVIDKFPISRPNLTFSTLTVSNMSPEDSSIYLCSAAIRGAKDTEAFFGQGTRLTVV.

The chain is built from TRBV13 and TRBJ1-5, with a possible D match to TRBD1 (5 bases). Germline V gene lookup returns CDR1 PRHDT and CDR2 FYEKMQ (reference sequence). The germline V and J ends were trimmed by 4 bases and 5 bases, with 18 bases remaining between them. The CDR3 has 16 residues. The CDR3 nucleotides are TGTGCCAGCAGCTCATACACCCTGACAGTATATCAGCCCCAGCATTTT. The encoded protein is CASSSYTLTVYQPQHF. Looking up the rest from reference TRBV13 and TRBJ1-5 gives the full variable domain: AAGVIQSPRHLIKEKRETATLKCYPIPRHDTVYWYQQGPGQDPQFLISFYEKMQSDKGSIPDRFSAQQFSDYHSELNMSSLELGDSALYFCASSSYTLTVYQPQHFGDGTRLSIL.

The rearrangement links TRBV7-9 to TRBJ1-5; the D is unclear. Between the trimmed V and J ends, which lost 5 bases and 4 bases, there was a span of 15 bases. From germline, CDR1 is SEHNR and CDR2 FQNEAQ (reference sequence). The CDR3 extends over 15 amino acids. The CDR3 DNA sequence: TGTGCCAGCAGCCACACGAGGGCCCCTAATCAGCCCCAGCATTTT. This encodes CASSHTRAPNQPQHF. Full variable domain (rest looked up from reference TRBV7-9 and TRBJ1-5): DTGVSQNPRHKITKRGQNVTFRCDPISEHNRLYWYRQTLGQGPEFLTYFQNEAQLEKSRLLSDRFSAERPKGSFSTLEIQRTEQGDSAMYLCASSHTRAPNQPQHFGDGTRLSIL.

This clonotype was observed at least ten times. CDR3 region: CASRIGYNSPLHF. The CDR3 DNA reads TGCGCCAGCAGGATAGGCTACAATTCACCCCTCCACTTT. The chain joins TRBV5-1 to TRBJ1-6; no clear D gene. The germline V and J ends were trimmed by 5 bases and 7 bases, with 10 bases remaining between them. The CDR3 is 13 amino acids. Germline CDR1 and CDR2: SGHRS and YFSETQ.

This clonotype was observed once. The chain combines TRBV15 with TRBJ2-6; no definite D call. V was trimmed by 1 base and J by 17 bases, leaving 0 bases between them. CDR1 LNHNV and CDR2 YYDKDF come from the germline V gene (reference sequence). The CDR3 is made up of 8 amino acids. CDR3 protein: CATSRVTF. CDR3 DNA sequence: TGTGCCACCAGCAGAGTGACTTTC.

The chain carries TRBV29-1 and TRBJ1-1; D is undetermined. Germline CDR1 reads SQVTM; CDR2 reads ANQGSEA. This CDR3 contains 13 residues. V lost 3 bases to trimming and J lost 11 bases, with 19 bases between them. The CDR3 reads CSVEGGGVSRAFF. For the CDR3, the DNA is TGCAGCGTTGAGGGTGGCGGGGTTAGTAGGGCTTTCTTT.